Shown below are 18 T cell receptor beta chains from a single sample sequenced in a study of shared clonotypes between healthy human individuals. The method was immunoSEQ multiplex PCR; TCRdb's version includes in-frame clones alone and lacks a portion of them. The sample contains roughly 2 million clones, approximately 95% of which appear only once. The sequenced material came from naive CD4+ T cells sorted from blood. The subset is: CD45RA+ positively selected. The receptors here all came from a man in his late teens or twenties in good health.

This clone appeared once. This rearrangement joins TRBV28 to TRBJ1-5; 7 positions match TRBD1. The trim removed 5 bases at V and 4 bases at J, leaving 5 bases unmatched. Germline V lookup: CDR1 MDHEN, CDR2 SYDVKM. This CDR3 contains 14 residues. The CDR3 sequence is CASSPTGVNQPQHF. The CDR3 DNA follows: TGTGCCAGCAGTCCAACAGGGGTGAATCAGCCCCAGCATTTT.

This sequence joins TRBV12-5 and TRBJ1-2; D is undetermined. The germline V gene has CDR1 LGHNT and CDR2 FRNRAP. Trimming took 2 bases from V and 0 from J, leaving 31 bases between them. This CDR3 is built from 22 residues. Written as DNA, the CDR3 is TGTGCTAGTGGTTTGCTTCATCTCCCATCCCCACTCCTGGGGTGCGCTAACTATGGCTACACCTTC. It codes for CASGLLHLPSPLLGCANYGYTF.

CDR3 loop: CTPDRGDYSNQPQHF. The CDR3 nucleotides are TGTACTCCGGACAGGGGGGATTATAGCAATCAGCCCCAGCATTTT. The V and J genes are TRBV30 and TRBJ1-5; 10 bases are shared with TRBD1. The CDR3 totals 15 residues. The germline V gene has CDR1 GTSNPN and CDR2 SVGIG (reference sequence).

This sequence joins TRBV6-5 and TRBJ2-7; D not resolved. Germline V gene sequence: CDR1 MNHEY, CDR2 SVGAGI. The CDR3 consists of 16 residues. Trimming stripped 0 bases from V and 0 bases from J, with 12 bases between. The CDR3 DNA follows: TGTGCCAGCAGTTACTCGACGGGTCGGTTCTCCTACGAGCAGTACTTC. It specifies CASSYSTGRFSYEQYF.

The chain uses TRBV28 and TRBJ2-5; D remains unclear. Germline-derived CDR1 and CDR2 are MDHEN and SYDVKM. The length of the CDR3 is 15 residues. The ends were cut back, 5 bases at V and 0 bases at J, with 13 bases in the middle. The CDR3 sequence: CASSPPEAYQETQYF. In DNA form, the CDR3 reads TGTGCCAGCAGTCCCCCTGAGGCCTACCAAGAGACCCAGTACTTC.

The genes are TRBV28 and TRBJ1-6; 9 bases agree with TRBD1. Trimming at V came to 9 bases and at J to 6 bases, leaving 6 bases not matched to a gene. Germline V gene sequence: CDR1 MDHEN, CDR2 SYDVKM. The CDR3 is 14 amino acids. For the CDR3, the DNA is TGTGCCAGTAAGCCGGGACAGGGTAATTCACCCCTCCACTTT. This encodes CASKPGQGNSPLHF.

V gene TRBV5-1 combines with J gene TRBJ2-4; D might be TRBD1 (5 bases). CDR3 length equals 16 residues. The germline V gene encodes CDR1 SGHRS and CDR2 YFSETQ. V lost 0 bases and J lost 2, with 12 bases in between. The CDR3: CASSLGTRITKNIQYF. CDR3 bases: TGCGCCAGCAGCTTGGGGACAAGAATTACCAAAAACATTCAGTACTTC.

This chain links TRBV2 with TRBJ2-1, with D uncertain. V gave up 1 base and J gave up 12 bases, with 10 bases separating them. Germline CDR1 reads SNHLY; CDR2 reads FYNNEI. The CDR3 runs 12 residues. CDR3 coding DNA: TGTGCCAGCAGTGAAGATGGGATCGGGCAGTTCTTC. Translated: CASSEDGIGQFF.

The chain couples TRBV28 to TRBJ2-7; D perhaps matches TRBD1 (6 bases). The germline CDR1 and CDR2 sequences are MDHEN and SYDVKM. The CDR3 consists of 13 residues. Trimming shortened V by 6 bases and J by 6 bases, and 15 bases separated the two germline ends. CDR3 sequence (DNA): TGTGCCAGCAGCGCAGGGGTTCCAGTCGAGCAGTACTTC. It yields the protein CASSAGVPVEQYF.

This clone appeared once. This CDR3 reads CASSRSQDTNSPLHF. The DNA of the CDR3 is TGCGCCAGCAGTAGGTCCCAAGATACTAATTCACCCCTCCACTTT. The chain is built from TRBV5-1 and TRBJ1-6; no firm D call. This CDR3 has 15 amino acids. CDR1 is SGHRS and CDR2 is YFSETQ in the germline V gene. V lost 5 bases, J lost 6 bases, and 15 bases lay in between.

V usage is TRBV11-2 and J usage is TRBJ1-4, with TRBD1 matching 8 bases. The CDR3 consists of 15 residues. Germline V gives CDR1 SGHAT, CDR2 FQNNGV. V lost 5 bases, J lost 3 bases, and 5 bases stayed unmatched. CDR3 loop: CASSPGGTPNEKLFF. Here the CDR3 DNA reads TGTGCCAGCAGCCCAGGGGGCACGCCTAATGAAAAACTGTTTTTT.

The CDR3 coding sequence is TGTGCCAGTACCATAAGACTAGGGCCGCGGGATACGCAGTATTTT. Amino acids: CASTIRLGPRDTQYF. The chain links TRBV19 to TRBJ2-3; a possible D gene is TRBD2 (6 bases). Trimming took off 7 bases at V and 6 bases at J, with 20 bases between the two ends. From germline, CDR1 is LNHDA and CDR2 SQIVND (reference sequence). This CDR3 is 15 amino acids long.

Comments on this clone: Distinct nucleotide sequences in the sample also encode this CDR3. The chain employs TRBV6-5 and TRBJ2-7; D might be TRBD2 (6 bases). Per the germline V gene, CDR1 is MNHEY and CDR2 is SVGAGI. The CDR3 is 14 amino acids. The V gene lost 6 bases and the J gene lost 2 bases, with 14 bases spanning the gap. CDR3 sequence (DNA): TGTGCCAGCAGGTCCGGGACGGGGGCCTACGAGCAGTACTTC. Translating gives CASRSGTGAYEQYF.

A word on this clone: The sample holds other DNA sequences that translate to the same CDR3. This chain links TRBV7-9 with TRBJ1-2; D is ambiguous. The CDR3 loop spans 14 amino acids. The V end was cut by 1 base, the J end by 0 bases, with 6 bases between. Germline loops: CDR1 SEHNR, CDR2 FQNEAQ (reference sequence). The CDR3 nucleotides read TGTGCCAGCAGCTTAGGCGGAGCTAACTATGGCTACACCTTC. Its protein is CASSLGGANYGYTF.

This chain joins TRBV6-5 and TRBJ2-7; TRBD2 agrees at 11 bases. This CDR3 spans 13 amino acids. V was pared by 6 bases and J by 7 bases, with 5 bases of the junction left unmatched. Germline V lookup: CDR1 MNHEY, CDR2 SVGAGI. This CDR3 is CASRTGTSGEQYF. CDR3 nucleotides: TGTGCCAGCAGAACTGGGACTAGCGGAGAGCAGTACTTC.

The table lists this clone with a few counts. The CDR3 sequence: CASSLYRDTEAFF. The CDR3 DNA is TGTGCCAGCAGTTTATACAGGGACACTGAAGCTTTCTTT. The chain combines TRBV27 with TRBJ1-1; a weak D match, TRBD1 (6 bases). Germline CDR1 reads MNHEY; CDR2 reads SMNVEV (reference sequence). The V gene lost 1 base and the J gene lost 3 bases, with 6 bases spanning the gap. The CDR3 contains 13 residues.

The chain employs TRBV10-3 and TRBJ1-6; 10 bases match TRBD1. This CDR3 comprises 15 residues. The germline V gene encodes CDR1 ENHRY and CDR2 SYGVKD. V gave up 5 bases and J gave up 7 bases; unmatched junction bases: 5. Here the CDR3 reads CAISRTGGKNSPLHF. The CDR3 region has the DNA TGTGCCATCAGTAGGACAGGGGGAAAAAATTCACCCCTCCACTTT.

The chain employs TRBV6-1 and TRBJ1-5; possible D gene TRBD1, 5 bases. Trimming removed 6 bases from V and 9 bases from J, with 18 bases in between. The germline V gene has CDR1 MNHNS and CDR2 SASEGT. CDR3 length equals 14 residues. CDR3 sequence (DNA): TGTGCCAGCAGGATTCGCGCAGGGCAGGGGCCCCAGCATTTT. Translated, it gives CASRIRAGQGPQHF.